This T cell receptor (beta chain) appears in the sequencing data of a study of blood T cell repertoires in COVID-19. The overall study: Spain, Italy and the United States supplied samples that represented acute and convalescent COVID-19.

Per the original data handling: Nucleated cell number was recorded as an estimate derived from reference gene primer amplification. Generated by immunoSEQ multiplex PCR, the TCRdb table keeps only in-frame clones and is missing some. The D gene and trimming were derived from the DNA, and the V and J assignments and clone size from that table. The table lists 90,000 to 130,000 clones, about three quarters of them singletons. This CDR3 is built from 14 residues. Germline loops: CDR1 MNHEY, CDR2 SVGAGI. Trimming removed 6 bases from V and 5 bases from J, with 16 bases in between. This clone was seen more than once but under ten times.

Sample: peripheral blood. This clonotype was obtained from a middle-aged woman with acute or convalescent COVID-19. V is TRBV6-5 and J is TRBJ2-5; TRBD1 is a possible D gene (6 bases). Written as DNA, the CDR3 is TGTGCCAGCAGCCGGACTGCCCAGGGGGAGACCCAGTACTTC. This codes for CASSRTAQGETQYF.